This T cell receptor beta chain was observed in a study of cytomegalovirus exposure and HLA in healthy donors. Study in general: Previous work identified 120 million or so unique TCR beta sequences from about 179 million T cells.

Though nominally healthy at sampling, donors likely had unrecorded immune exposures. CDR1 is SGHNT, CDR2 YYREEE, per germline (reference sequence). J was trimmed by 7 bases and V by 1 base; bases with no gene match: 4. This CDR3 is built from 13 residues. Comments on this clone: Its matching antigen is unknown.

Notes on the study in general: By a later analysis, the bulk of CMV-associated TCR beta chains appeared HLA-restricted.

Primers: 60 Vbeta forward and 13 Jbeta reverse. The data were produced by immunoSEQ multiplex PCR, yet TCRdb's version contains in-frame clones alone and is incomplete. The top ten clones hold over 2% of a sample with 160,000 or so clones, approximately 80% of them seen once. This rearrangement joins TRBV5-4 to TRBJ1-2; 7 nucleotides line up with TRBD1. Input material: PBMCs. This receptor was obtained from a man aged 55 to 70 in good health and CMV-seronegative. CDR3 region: CASSLKDRAGYTF. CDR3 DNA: TGTGCCAGCAGCTTGAAAGACAGGGCTGGCTACACCTTC.